The source of this TCR beta chain is a study of cytomegalovirus exposure and HLA in healthy donors. Whole-study results and caveats: Published work reported that the classifier diagnosed cytomegalovirus status with high specificity and sensitivity. Researchers reported that a few CMV-associated chains were confirmed in vitro as CMV antigen-specific.

This CDR3 region has 12 residues. The germline V gene encodes CDR1 SGDLS and CDR2 YYNGEE. V was clipped by 4 bases and J by 6 bases, with 10 bases between them. Only one count was recorded for this clone. The target antigen is unknown. Primers: 60 Vbeta forward and 13 Jbeta reverse. TCRdb keeps only in-frame clones here, not all; method: immunoSEQ multiplex PCR. The sample carries around 140,000 clones, roughly 78% recorded once. V is TRBV9 and J is TRBJ1-2, with D possibly TRBD1 on 5 matching bases. The sequence was collected from a man aged 45-60 years in good health and CMV-seropositive. The specimen was PBMCs. Here the CDR3 reads CASSTFRDGYTF. The CDR3 DNA reads as TGTGCCAGCAGCACTTTCAGGGATGGCTACACCTTC.